In its sample, the clone carrying this T cell receptor (beta chain) was seen a few times. Blood samples were obtained at baseline, cycle 4 day 1, and cycle 7 day 1. The sample belongs to a study of OX40 agonist ivuxolimab in advanced cancers. Data came from immunoSEQ multiplex PCR; TCRdb stores just in-frame clones and leaves some out. The sample has 75,000 to 95,000 clones; 85% are singletons. Germline CDR1 LGHNA, CDR2 YNFKEQ. V was pared by 3 bases and J by 1 base, with 12 bases between. This CDR3 is built from 15 residues. This rearrangement joins TRBV4-2 to TRBJ1-1; no definite D call. This receptor was identified in an adult with an advanced solid tumor such as melanoma, head and neck, liver or kidney cancer. The sample here was CD4+ or CD8+ T cells sorted from blood, taken in a trial of the OX40 agonist ivuxolimab. This CDR3 reads CASSHVADKNTEAFF. DNA of the CDR3: TGTGCCAGCAGCCATGTTGCCGACAAGAACACTGAAGCTTTCTTT.